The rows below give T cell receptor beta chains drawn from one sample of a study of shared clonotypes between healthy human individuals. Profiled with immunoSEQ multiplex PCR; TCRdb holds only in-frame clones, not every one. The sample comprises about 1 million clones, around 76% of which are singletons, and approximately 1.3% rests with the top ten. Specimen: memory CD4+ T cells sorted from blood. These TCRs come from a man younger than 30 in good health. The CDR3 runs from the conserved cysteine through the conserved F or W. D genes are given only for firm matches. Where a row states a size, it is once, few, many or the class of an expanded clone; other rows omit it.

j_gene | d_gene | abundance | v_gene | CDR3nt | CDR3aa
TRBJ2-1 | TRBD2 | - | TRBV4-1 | TGCGCCAGCAGCCAGGGGAGCGGGGGGCTATACAATGAGCAGTTCTTC | CASSQGSGGLYNEQFF
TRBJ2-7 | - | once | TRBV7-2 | TGTGCCAGCAGCCCTTCTAGTGGGAGCCTCTCCTACGAGCAGTACTTC | CASSPSSGSLSYEQYF
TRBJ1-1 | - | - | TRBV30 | TGTGCCTGGAGGAACACTGAAGCTTTCTTT | CAWRNTEAFF
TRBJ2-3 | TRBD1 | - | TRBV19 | TGTGCCAGTAGTATCCCATACAGGGGGCCCACAGATACGCAGTATTTT | CASSIPYRGPTDTQYF
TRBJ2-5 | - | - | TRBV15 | TGTGCCACCAGCAGAGGGGGGGCAAAGTTGGAGACCCAGTACTTC | CATSRGGAKLETQYF
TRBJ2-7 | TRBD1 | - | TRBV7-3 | TGTGCCAGCAGCCCCGGTGGACAGGGGAAAGGGGAGCAGTACTTC | CASSPGGQGKGEQYF
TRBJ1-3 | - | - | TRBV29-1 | TGCAGCGTTGAAAAGGCGAACACCATATATTTT | CSVEKANTIYF
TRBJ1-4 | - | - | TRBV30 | TGTGCCTGGAGTGTACGCGATAAGATTTGGGCCCTTAATGAAAAACTGTTTTTT | CAWSVRDKIWALNEKLFF
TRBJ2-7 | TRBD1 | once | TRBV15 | TGTGCCACCAGCACGGACAGGGGTAGTTTTGGATTTTTC | CATSTDRGSFGFF
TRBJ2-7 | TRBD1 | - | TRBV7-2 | TGTGCCAGCAGCTTCCAAGGGGGCCTCTCCTACGAGCAGTACTTC | CASSFQGGLSYEQYF
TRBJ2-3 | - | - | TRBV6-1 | TGTGCCAGCAGTGAAACACCTCTCATAAGCACAGATACGCAGTATTTT | CASSETPLISTDTQYF
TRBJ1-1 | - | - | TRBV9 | TGTGCCAGCACATCTGGGGTTGTTGGGGAAGCTTTCTTT | CASTSGVVGEAFF
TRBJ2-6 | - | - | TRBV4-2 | TGTGCCAGCAGCCATACAGGGCTAGTGGGTGGGGCCAACGTCCTGACTTTC | CASSHTGLVGGANVLTF
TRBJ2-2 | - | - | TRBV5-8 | TGTGCCAGCAGCTTGGCGGGGAGTCGCACCGGGGAGCTGTTTTTT | CASSLAGSRTGELFF
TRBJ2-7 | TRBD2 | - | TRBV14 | TGTGCCAGCAGCCCTAGCGGGTACACCTACGAGCAGTACTTC | CASSPSGYTYEQYF
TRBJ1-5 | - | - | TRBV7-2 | TGTGCCAGCAGCTTAGCCACAGATCAGCCCCAGCATTTT | CASSLATDQPQHF
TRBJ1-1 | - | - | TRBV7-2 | TGTGCCAGCAGCTATGGGGGGGGCGCGGCTGAAGCTTTCTTT | CASSYGGGAAEAFF
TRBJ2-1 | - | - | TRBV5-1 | TGCGCCAGCAGCTTGGGAACAGGGAACTACAATGAGCAGTTCTTC | CASSLGTGNYNEQFF